A single sample is the source of the 8 T cell receptor beta chains below, sequenced in a study of T cell clonality in common variable immunodeficiency. Method: immunoSEQ multiplex PCR; TCRdb's copy keeps in-frame clones and lacks some. Singletons are absent from the sample, which has tens of thousands of clones. The sample consisted of peripheral blood mononuclear cells. All receptors derive from a person between 18 and 75 years old in good health.

This clone was counted at least ten times. CDR3 loop: CASSISSIQYF. The DNA read from the CDR3 is TGTGCCAGTAGTATTAGTTCCATT. The chain has TRBV19 and TRBJ2-4; D uncertain. The read ends 3 residues early relative to the CDR3; the germline J gene fills the gap. The CDR3 length is 11 residues. The germline CDR1 and CDR2 sequences are LNHDA and SQIVND (reference sequence). V lost 3 bases, J lost 9 bases, and 6 bases lay in between.

The sample holds many counts of this clone. The part of the CDR3 DNA that was read is TGCGCCAGCAGCTTGGCCGGTGATAGCGGGGATTACGAG. This sequence encodes CASSLAGDSGDYE. The entire CDR3 protein reads CASSLAGDSGDYEQYF. The chain links TRBV5-1 to TRBJ2-7; TRBD2 matches at 8 bases. The CDR3 extends 3 residues past the end of the read, so its final part is completed from the germline J gene. This CDR3 has 16 amino acids. J lost 4 bases, V lost 0 bases, and 9 bases had no gene match. Germline assignment: CDR1 SGHRS and CDR2 YFSETQ.

This clone was counted many times. The read terminates 3 residues ahead of where the CDR3 ends, so the germline J gene completes it. This chain connects TRBV6-1 to TRBJ2-1; D is undetermined. Germline CDR1 and CDR2: MNHNS and SASEGT. Trimming removed 2 bases at V and 4 bases at J, with 15 bases between. The CDR3 consists of 16 residues. CDR3 DNA, as far as it was read: TGTGCCAGCAGTGAATCTCACGGGTTTGGGTACAATGAG. Amino acids: CASSESHGFGYNE. The CDR3 in its entirety is CASSESHGFGYNEQFF.

This clone showed up many times. The read stops 3 residues short of the end of the CDR3; the missing end is completed from the germline J gene. The chain has TRBV12-3 or TRBV12-4 and TRBJ2-7; 9 nucleotides match TRBD1. Trimming at V came to 11 bases and at J to 2 bases, leaving 4 bases not matched to a gene. CDR3 length: 12 amino acids. The sequenced CDR3 bases are TGTGCCTCCGGGACAGGGACCTACGAG. It yields the protein CASGTGTYE. The whole CDR3 sequence is CASGTGTYEQYF.

This clone was picked up many times. The read comes to an end 3 residues before the CDR3 does, leaving the germline J gene to fill in the end. This chain uses TRBV20-1 with TRBJ1-2, with 7 bases that match TRBD1. V lost 7 bases, J lost 3 bases, and 8 bases stayed unmatched. This CDR3 region has 13 residues. Germline V gene data show CDR1 as DFQATT and CDR2 as SNEGSKA (reference sequence). The covered CDR3 bases are TGCAGTGGAGTACAGGGGAGTGACTATGGC. This translates into CSGVQGSDYG. In full, the CDR3 is CSGVQGSDYGYTF.

The sample holds many counts of this clone. Read data end 3 residues before the CDR3 end; the end is taken from the germline J gene. The chain carries TRBV7-7 and TRBJ2-7, with TRBD2 matching over 13 bases. With 5 bases clipped from V and 4 bases from J, the junction kept 5 bases outside the gene matches. The CDR3 has 15 residues. Germline CDR1 SSHAT, CDR2 FNYEAQ (reference sequence). This chain's CDR3 is CASSLGTSGIYEQYF. The covered CDR3 bases are TGTGCCAGCAGCCTCGGGACTAGCGGGATTTACGAG. The whole variable domain, filled in from reference TRBV7-7 and TRBJ2-7, reads GAGVSQSPRYKVTKRGQDVTLRCDPISSHATLYWYQQALGQGPEFLTYFNYEAQPDKSGLPSDRFSAERPEGSISTLTIQRTEQRDSAMYRCASSLGTSGIYEQYFGPGTRLTVT.

The sample holds a few counts of this clone. The read ends 3 residues early relative to the CDR3; the germline J gene fills the gap. This sequence joins TRBV7-9 and TRBJ2-1; D not certain. V dropped 6 bases and J dropped 7 bases, with 10 bases sitting between them. This CDR3 has 12 residues. From germline, CDR1 is SEHNR and CDR2 FQNEAQ (reference sequence). This chain's CDR3 is CASSLSVNEQFF. The sequenced part of the CDR3 DNA is TGTGCCAGCAGTTTGTCTGTTAATGAG.

This clone has ten or more counts. CDR3: CASSITPPNYGYTF. The CDR3 DNA, read in part, is TGTGCCAGTAGTATTACACCGCCTAACTATGGC. V usage is TRBV19 and J usage is TRBJ1-2, with unresolved D. The read ends 3 residues early relative to the CDR3; the germline J gene fills the gap. In germline, CDR1 is LNHDA, CDR2 SQIVND (reference sequence). The CDR3 spans 14 residues. V lost 3 bases and J lost 0, with 8 bases in between.